A single sample is the source of the 8 T cell receptor beta chains below, sequenced in a study of OX40 agonist ivuxolimab in advanced cancers. Libraries were prepared by immunoSEQ multiplex PCR; TCRdb keeps only in-frame clonotypes and omits some of them. The sample has about 40,000 clones, about nine tenths seen once; the top ten hold around 23%. This material consisted of CD4+ or CD8+ T cells sorted from blood, taken in a trial of the OX40 agonist ivuxolimab. The receptors stem from an adult with an advanced solid tumor such as melanoma, head and neck, liver or kidney cancer.

The chain has TRBV6-1 and TRBJ1-2; TRBD1 agrees at 10 bases. Unmatched junction bases numbered 5, after V lost 4 bases and J lost 6 bases. This CDR3 is 14 amino acids long. Germline CDR1 reads MNHNS; CDR2 reads SASEGT. CDR3 sequence reads: CASSGRTGGHGYTF. As DNA, the CDR3 is TGTGCCAGCAGTGGAAGGACAGGGGGACATGGCTACACCTTC.

The V gene is TRBV9, the J gene TRBJ2-7; D gene unclear. Germline V CDR1 and CDR2: SGDLS, YYNGEE. Trimming removed 7 bases from V and 12 bases from J, with 8 bases in between. The CDR3 length is 8 residues. Written as DNA, the CDR3 is TGTGCCAGCGAAAGTACGTACTTC. This encodes CASESTYF.

The rearrangement joins TRBV10-1 to TRBJ2-1; 8 positions agree with TRBD2. The CDR3 length is 14 residues. V lost 5 bases and J lost 3; bases outside the gene matches: 3. Germline V gene lookup returns CDR1 WNHNN and CDR2 SYGVQD (reference sequence). CDR3 in amino acids: CASSKGLVYNEQFF. The CDR3, as DNA: TGCGCCAGCAGTAAGGGACTAGTCTACAATGAGCAGTTCTTC.

This clone was found many times. The J gene is TRBJ1-4, the V gene TRBV2; 10 bases map to TRBD1. V was pared by 6 bases and J by 8 bases, with 6 bases of the junction left unmatched. CDR3 length equals 14 residues. The germline V gene encodes CDR1 SNHLY and CDR2 FYNNEI. The CDR3 protein is CASSADRGQEKLFF. CDR3 nucleotide sequence: TGTGCCAGCAGCGCAGACAGGGGGCAAGAAAAACTGTTTTTT.

The rearrangement links TRBV19 to TRBJ1-1, with D possibly TRBD1 on 5 matching bases. Between the trimmed V and J ends, which lost 4 bases and 0 bases, there was a span of 12 bases. CDR3 size: 15 residues. Per germline, CDR1 LNHDA and CDR2 SQIVND (reference sequence). CDR3 DNA: TGTGCCAGTAGTACAGGGCGGCGCATGAACACTGAAGCTTTCTTT. Translated: CASSTGRRMNTEAFF.

This sequence joins TRBV7-9 and TRBJ2-3; 11 nucleotides align to TRBD2. Germline-derived CDR1 and CDR2 are SEHNR and FQNEAQ (reference sequence). The CDR3 has 18 residues. Losses at the gene ends were 1 base for V and 4 bases for J; bases not matched to a gene: 10. CDR3 amino acids: CASSLGLAGGGSADTQYF. The CDR3 DNA sequence: TGTGCCAGCAGCTTAGGGCTAGCGGGAGGCGGTTCCGCAGATACGCAGTATTTT.

A few counts support this clone. V gene TRBV11-2 combines with J gene TRBJ2-7; 9 bases match TRBD1. The germline V gene encodes CDR1 SGHAT and CDR2 FQNNGV. The CDR3 has 17 residues. After removal of 5 bases from V and 4 bases from J, the junction contained 15 bases not matched to a gene. CDR3 residues: CASSNQRARTGAYEQYF. The CDR3 DNA reads TGTGCCAGCAGCAACCAAAGGGCAAGGACAGGGGCATACGAGCAGTACTTC.

V is TRBV7-6 and J is TRBJ2-2; tentatively, D is TRBD2 (6 bases). V lost 1 base to trimming and J lost 1 base, with 7 bases between them. The CDR3 loop spans 15 amino acids. Looked up from germline, CDR1 is SGHVS and CDR2 is FNYEAQ. The CDR3 coding sequence is TGTGCCAGCAGCTTAGTGGGAGGGAACACCGGGGAGCTGTTTTTT. Its translation: CASSLVGGNTGELFF.